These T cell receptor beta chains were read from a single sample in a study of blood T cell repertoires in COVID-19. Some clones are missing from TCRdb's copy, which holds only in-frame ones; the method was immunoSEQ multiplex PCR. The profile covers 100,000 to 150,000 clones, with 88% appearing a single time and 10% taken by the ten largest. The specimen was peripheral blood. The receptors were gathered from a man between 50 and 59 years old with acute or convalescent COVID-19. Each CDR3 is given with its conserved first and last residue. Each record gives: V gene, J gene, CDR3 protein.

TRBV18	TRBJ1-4	CASSPRTDKDEKLFF
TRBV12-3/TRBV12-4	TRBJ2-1	CASRSTGRSGFF
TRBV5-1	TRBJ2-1	CASSLSSGYNEQFF
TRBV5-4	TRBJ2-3	CASRQTGPSTDTQYF
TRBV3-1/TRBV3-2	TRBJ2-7	CASSQDPLLLPSGYEQYF
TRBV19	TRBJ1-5	CASSISGAGNQPQHF
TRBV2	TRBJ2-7	CASSETGYEQYF
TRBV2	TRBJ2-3	CASRRGLAGNTDTQYF
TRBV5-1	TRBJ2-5	CASSLWASGSMSETQYF
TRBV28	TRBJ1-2	CASNLDKNYGYTF
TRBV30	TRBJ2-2	CAWSDPGGVHTGELFF
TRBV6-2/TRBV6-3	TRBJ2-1	CASSLRGGGSTSSYNEQFF
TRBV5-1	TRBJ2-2	CASSHRGGRAGRAGELFF
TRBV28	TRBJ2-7	CASSTGTDTPYEQYF
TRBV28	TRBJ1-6	CASRQDLLGNSPLHF
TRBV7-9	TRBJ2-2	CASSTPSGRLQGTGELFF
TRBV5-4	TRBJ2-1	CASSLQLNEQFF
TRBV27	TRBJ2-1	CASSGTESSYNEQFF
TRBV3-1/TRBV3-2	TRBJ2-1	CASSPGKVNNRGFNEQFF
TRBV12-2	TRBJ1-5	CASRLVPRGNQPQHF
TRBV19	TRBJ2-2	CATRDPYRGTGELFF
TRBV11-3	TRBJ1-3	CASSFEPGSTIYF
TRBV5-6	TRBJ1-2	CASSRPDINYGYTF
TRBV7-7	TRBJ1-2	CASSLDQGNPTGYTF
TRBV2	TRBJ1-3	CASSREGNTIYF
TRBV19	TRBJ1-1	CASSFLYTEAFF
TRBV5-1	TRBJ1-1	CASSYIGTEAFF
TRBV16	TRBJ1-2	CASSPTGDGRFGSGGYTF
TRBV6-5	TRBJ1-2	CASSYGHIGGYTF
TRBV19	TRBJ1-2	CASSIYQLGAYGYTF
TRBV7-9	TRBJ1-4	CASSPSRTNEKLFF
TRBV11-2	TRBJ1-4	CASSLGQGAEKLFF
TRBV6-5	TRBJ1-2	CASSYRRFNYGYTF
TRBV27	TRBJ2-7	CASSSDRVSGEQYF
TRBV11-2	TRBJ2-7	CASSSRQGRYEQYF
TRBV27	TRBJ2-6	CASSLGGSGAGANVLTF
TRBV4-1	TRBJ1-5	CASSYVVHSNQPQHF
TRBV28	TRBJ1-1	CASSSLSSRRENTEAFF
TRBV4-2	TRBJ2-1	CASSQDDQEAYNEQFF
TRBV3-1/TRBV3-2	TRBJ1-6	CASSPIGRGLDSPLHF
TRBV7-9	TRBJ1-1	CASNGGLNTEAFF
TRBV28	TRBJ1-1	CASRVEGRGDTEAFF
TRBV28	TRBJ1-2	CASRSLEVAYGYTF
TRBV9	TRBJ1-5	CASSDGQGGQPQHF
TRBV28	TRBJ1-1	CASSSTGLNTEAFF
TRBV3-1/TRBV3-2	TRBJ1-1	CASSWGGRNTEAFF
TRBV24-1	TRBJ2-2	CATSDLPGQGVNTGELFF
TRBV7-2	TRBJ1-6	CASSSRPRRARDSPLHF
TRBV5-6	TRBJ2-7	CASSSRPGSSYEQYF
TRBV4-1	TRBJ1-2	CASSQARGGNYGYTF
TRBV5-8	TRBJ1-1	CASSFRQGAPAFF
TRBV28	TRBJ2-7	CASSLPGGRPNSYEQYF
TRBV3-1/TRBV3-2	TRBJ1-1	CASNQLDRMNTEAFF
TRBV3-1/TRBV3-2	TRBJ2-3	CASSQGGSGVLTDTQYF
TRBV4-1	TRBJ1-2	CASSFARDRNYGYTF
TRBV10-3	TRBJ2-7	CAISNRAKSYEQYF
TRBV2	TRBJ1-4	CANHKTDSNEKLFF